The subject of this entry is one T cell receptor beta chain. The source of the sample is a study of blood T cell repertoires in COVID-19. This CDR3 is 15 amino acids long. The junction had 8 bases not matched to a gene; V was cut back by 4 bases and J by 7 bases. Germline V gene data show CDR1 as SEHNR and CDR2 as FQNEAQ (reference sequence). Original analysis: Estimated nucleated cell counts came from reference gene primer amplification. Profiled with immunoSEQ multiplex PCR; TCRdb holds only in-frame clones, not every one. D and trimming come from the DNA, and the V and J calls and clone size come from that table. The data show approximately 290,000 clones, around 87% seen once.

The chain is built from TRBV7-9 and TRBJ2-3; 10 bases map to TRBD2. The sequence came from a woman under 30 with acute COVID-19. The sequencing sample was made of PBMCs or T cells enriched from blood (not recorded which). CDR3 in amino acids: CASSSSSGSMYTQYF. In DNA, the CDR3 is TGTGCCAGCAGCTCCTCTAGCGGGAGTATGTATACGCAGTATTTT.